The entry below describes one T cell receptor (beta chain). Its antigen is not known. Carrying UMI labels, the TRB cDNA libraries were prepared through 5' RACE. TCRdb processed the 5' RACE reads again and assigns one entry to each CDR3 protein, with no DNA. The sample features 100,000 to 150,000 distinct CDR3 sequences, with roughly 0.39% in its top ten. This CDR3 region has 18 residues. CDR1 and CDR2 (germline): MRHNA, SNTAGT. The sample originates from a study of CXCR3-negative and CXCR3-positive naive CD8 T cells. Regarding the study as a whole: Hydrophobicity was higher for TRB CDR3s found in CXCR3-positive naive cells than in CXCR3-negative naive cells.

The sequenced sample consisted of naive CXCR3+ CD8+ T cells from blood. Subset here: CD45RO-CCR7+CD27+CD95- naive CD8+ T cells expressing CXCR3 (TNR3+). The rearrangement uses TRBV6-4 and TRBJ2-7; the TCRdb D gene call, TRBD1, has no DNA to confirm it. The sequence derives from a human donor in good health. Some clones in this sample may be carry-over from other donors' samples. The CDR3 loop reads CASSDSGQEVTAPYEQYF.